A single sample is the source of the 15 T cell receptor beta chains below, sequenced in a study of breast tumors, draining lymph nodes, adjacent tissues (dated by TCRdb to 2016 to 2018). Library prep was done by multiplex PCR. The sample was run on an Illumina HiSeq 2000. TCRdb took the public reads, trimmed them with fastp at Q25, ran MiXCR for clone calling and kept in-frame beta chains. Each record represents a unique CDR3 protein, reported with the most common genes and DNA among its rows. The sample profile shows more than 50,000 distinct CDR3 sequences; around two fifths of them were found once. Of the sample, 8% to 9.5% falls within the top ten clones. Material for sequencing was breast tumor tissue. All receptors derive from a female donor with breast cancer. Some clones in this sample may be carry-over from other donors' samples.

V is TRBV10-1 and J is TRBJ1-6; D perhaps matches TRBD1 (5 bases). V lost 0 bases and J lost 2, with 17 bases in between. Germline CDR1 reads WNHNN; CDR2 reads SYGVQD (reference sequence). CDR3 length: 19 amino acids. Here the CDR3 reads CASSESQADGATYNSPLHF. The CDR3 coding sequence is TGCGCCAGCAGTGAGTCGCAGGCGGACGGGGCTACCTATAATTCACCCCTCCACTTT.

Regarding this clonotype: A read error is likely, as this CDR3 ends without the conserved phenylalanine or tryptophan. The DNA is left out, because the CDR3 cannot be placed on it with certainty; the CDR3 is given as TCRdb lists it. The rearrangement uses TRBV6-4 and TRBJ1-5; the listed D gene, TRBD1, was not tested against the DNA. With termini counted, the CDR3 has 8 amino acids. Per germline, CDR1 MRHNA and CDR2 SNTAGT. This CDR3 reads CASSDTRQ.

This clonotype was recorded a few times. V usage is TRBV19 and J usage is TRBJ1-1; the D gene is possibly TRBD1 (6 bases). The CDR3 runs to 13 residues. Germline CDR1 LNHDA, CDR2 SQIVND (reference sequence). V was clipped by 8 bases and J by 5 bases, with 15 bases between them. DNA for the CDR3: TGTGCCAGTCGGGGGGGGGCGAGGACTGAAGCTTTCTTT. It specifies CASRGGARTEAFF. Complete variable domain (other parts from reference TRBV19 and TRBJ1-1): DGGITQSPKYLFRKEGQNVTLSCEQNLNHDAMYWYRQDPGQGLRLIYYSQIVNDFQKGDIAEGYSVSREKKESFPLTVTSAQKNPTAFYLCASRGGARTEAFFGQGTRLTVV.

This clonotype appeared many times. This may be a read error: a much more frequent sequence differs by one nucleotide. As DNA, the CDR3 is TGTGCCAGCAGCGCAGACAGTAGGGATTCACCCCCCCACTTT. The encoded protein is CASSADSRDSPPHF. This chain links TRBV11-2 with TRBJ1-6; possibly TRBD1 for D (5 bases). The CDR3 has 14 amino acids. Germline loops: CDR1 SGHAT, CDR2 FQNNGV.

The sample holds many counts of this clonotype. The chain links TRBV5-1 to TRBJ2-1, with D perhaps TRBD2 (5 bases). Trimming took 5 bases from V and 8 from J, leaving 11 bases between them. The CDR3 contains 12 residues. Germline V gene lookup returns CDR1 SGHRS and CDR2 YFSETQ. The CDR3 coding sequence is TGCGCCAGCAGGTCCCCCGGGGATGAGCAGTTCTTC. Translating it yields CASRSPGDEQFF.

This clonotype was counted many times. The gene calls are TRBV28 and TRBJ2-7, with D maybe TRBD2 (5 bases). This CDR3 spans 15 amino acids. Germline-derived CDR1 and CDR2 are MDHEN and SYDVKM. Trimming removed 3 bases at V and 0 bases at J, with 12 bases between. Written as DNA, the CDR3 is TGTGCCAGCAGTTTTTTTACGGGAAGCTCCTACGAGCAGTACTTC. Encoded protein: CASSFFTGSSYEQYF.

Concerning this clonotype: This is likely a read error, given that the CDR3 carries no conserved phenylalanine or tryptophan at its end. The rearrangement links TRBV20-1 to TRBJ1-5; TRBD1 aligns across 7 bases. Losses at the gene ends were 1 base for V and 5 bases for J; bases not matched to a gene: 2. The CDR3 runs to 13 residues. CDR1 is DFQATT, CDR2 SNEGSKA, per germline (reference sequence). As DNA, the CDR3 is TGCAGTGCTAGAGGGGACAGATATCAGCCCCAGCATGGT. It translates to CSARGDRYQPQHG.

This clonotype was counted many times. This may arise from a read error, as a much more abundant clone is one base away. V and J are TRBV5-4 and TRBJ1-2; D not resolved. Germline V lookup: CDR1 SGHNT, CDR2 YYREEE (reference sequence). The length of the CDR3 is 15 residues. The V end was cut by 0 bases, the J end by 7 bases, with 16 bases between. CDR3 protein: CASSLGRARIGGYTF. CDR3 nucleotide sequence: TGTGCCAGCAGCTTGGGCCGGGCCAGGATCGGTGGCTACACCTTC.

This clonotype was seen a single time. The junction departs from the called germline gene at one end, perhaps through a read error. V usage is TRBV12-3 or TRBV12-4 and J usage is TRBJ1-4, with a weak D call TRBD1 (6 bases). The CDR3 contains 14 residues. The CDR3 loop reads CASRGGTTNEKLFF. The CDR3 DNA sequence: TGTGCCAGCAGAGGGGGGACTACTAATGAGAAACTGTTTTTT.

In its sample, this clonotype was seen many times. CDR3 nucleotides: TGTGCCACTCAATCCCGACCCTATGGCTACACCTTC. It encodes CATQSRPYGYTF. This chain joins TRBV19 and TRBJ1-2; D unclear. CDR1 is LNHDA, CDR2 SQIVND, per germline (reference sequence). The V end was cut by 10 bases, the J end by 4 bases, with 13 bases between. The length of the CDR3 is 12 residues. The entire variable domain, with the rest obtained from reference TRBV19 and TRBJ1-2, is as follows: DGGITQSPKYLFRKEGQNVTLSCEQNLNHDAMYWYRQDPGQGLRLIYYSQIVNDFQKGDIAEGYSVSREKKESFPLTVTSAQKNPTAFYLCATQSRPYGYTFGSGTRLTVV.

The gene calls are TRBV10-3 and TRBJ1-1; tentatively, D is TRBD1 (5 bases). This CDR3 region has 12 residues. Trimming took off 8 bases at V and 1 base at J, with 8 bases between the two ends. Per the germline V gene, CDR1 is ENHRY and CDR2 is SYGVKD. CDR3 sequence reads: CAIAQGNTEAFF. The CDR3 coding sequence is TGTGCCATCGCCCAGGGGAACACTGAAGCTTTCTTT.

This clonotype appeared many times. An end of the junction does not agree with germline; a read error may underlie this. The V and J genes are TRBV4-2 and TRBJ1-4; D is uncertain. CDR1 is LGHNA, CDR2 YNFKEQ, per germline. CDR3 length: 13 residues. This chain's CDR3 is CASNQNGREKLFF. The CDR3 nucleotides are TGTGCCAGCAACCAAAACGGGAGGGAAAAACTGTTTTTT.

The J gene is TRBJ2-1, the V gene TRBV7-2; 8 positions agree with TRBD1. CDR3 length: 16 residues. The V gene end was trimmed by 6 bases and the J gene end by 0 bases; junction bases not matched to a gene: 7. Per the germline V gene, CDR1 is SGHTA and CDR2 is FQGNSA. The CDR3 nucleotides are TGTGCCAGCAGAAGGACAGGGACTCTCTCCTACAATGAGCAGTTCTTC. Translating gives CASRRTGTLSYNEQFF.

This clonotype was counted ten times or more. The J gene is TRBJ2-1, the V gene TRBV9, with TRBD1 as a possible D gene (6 bases). Germline assignment: CDR1 SGDLS and CDR2 YYNGEE. CDR3 length: 15 residues. V was cut by 0 bases and J by 7 bases, with 14 bases left in between. CDR3 coding DNA: TGTGCCAGCAGCGTAGTCCCAGGGGCGATGAATGAGCAGTTCTTC. Amino acid sequence: CASSVVPGAMNEQFF.

The rearrangement joins TRBV7-8 to TRBJ2-5; 9 bases match TRBD1. The V segment lost 5 bases and the J segment 7 bases; nucleotides outside the gene matches: 8. The V gene's germline CDR1 is SGHVS and CDR2 FQNEAQ. The CDR3 spans 14 residues. The CDR3 nucleotides read TGTGCCAGCAGCCCAAACAGGGGGCGATTGACCCAGTACTTC. Its protein is CASSPNRGRLTQYF.